What follows describes a single T cell receptor (beta chain). Its antigen is as yet unknown. Sequencing relied on immunoSEQ assay v3.0, run at survey level. Assay used: immunoSEQ multiplex PCR; TCRdb lists only in-frame clones, some missing. The repertoire holds roughly 19,000 clones, 80% to 90% seen once, with roughly 18% in the top ten. The sample comes from a study of long-term antiretroviral therapy in people with HIV. General study findings and limits: Once patients were on ART, diversity went higher but still fell short of transplant donor controls.

V shed 4 bases and J 1 base; nucleotides not matched to a gene: 8. CDR1 KGHSH and CDR2 LQKENI come from the germline V gene. The CDR3 runs 16 residues. The rearrangement links TRBV18 to TRBJ2-5; 8 nucleotides line up with TRBD2. Material: unsorted PBMCs, obtained 0.6 years after starting antiretroviral therapy. The receptor was isolated from a woman between 18 and 29 years old with HIV. The chain's CDR3 is CASSLSGSLSQETQYF. Here the CDR3 DNA reads TGTGCCAGCTCACTAAGCGGGAGCCTCTCCCAAGAGACCCAGTACTTC.